These 14 T cell receptor beta chains share one sample of origin, sequenced in a study of cytomegalovirus exposure and HLA in healthy donors (dated by TCRdb to between 2016 and 2019). Libraries came from the immunoSEQ multiplex PCR assay. TCRdb carries this immuneACCESS record with in-frame sequences only. Its versions omit some clonotypes, under half of them owing to an unresolved V gene in the studies checked, with the rest unexplained. The sample records about 140,000 clones, 80% to 90% of which are singletons. Roughly 7.7% of the sample comes from the top ten. Sequenced input: PBMCs. These TCRs come from a woman aged 18-29 years in good health and CMV-seropositive.

This clone appeared once. The rearrangement joins TRBV5-1 to TRBJ1-4, with TRBD1 as a possible D gene (5 bases). The V end lost 4 bases, the J end lost 7 bases, and 14 bases lay between the germline ends. The CDR3 loop spans 14 amino acids. Germline-derived CDR1 and CDR2 are SGHRS and YFSETQ. Here the CDR3 reads CASSPRDEAEKLFF. The CDR3 DNA is TGCGCCAGCAGCCCGCGGGACGAGGCTGAAAAACTGTTTTTT.

The rearrangement joins TRBV27 to TRBJ2-1; D gene uncertain. V lost 0 bases and J lost 7, with 4 bases in between. From germline, CDR1 is MNHEY and CDR2 SMNVEV (reference sequence). The CDR3 is 12 amino acids. The CDR3 DNA reads TGTGCCAGCAGTTTATCGTCGAATGAGCAGTTCTTC. Protein sequence: CASSLSSNEQFF.

The J gene is TRBJ1-1, the V gene TRBV15; 7 positions match TRBD1. This CDR3 region has 14 residues. The germline V gene has CDR1 LNHNV and CDR2 YYDKDF (reference sequence). Trimming at V came to 8 bases and at J to 0 bases, leaving 6 bases not matched to a gene. CDR3 region: CATRFTGVNTEAFF. Here the CDR3 DNA reads TGTGCCACCCGATTTACAGGGGTGAACACTGAAGCTTTCTTT.

V usage is TRBV28 and J usage is TRBJ1-3; D possibly corresponds to TRBD1 (5 bases). The germline V gene encodes CDR1 MDHEN and CDR2 SYDVKM. The CDR3 sequence is 15 residues long. V shed 4 bases and J shed 0 bases, with 10 bases lying between them. In nucleotides, the CDR3 is TGTGCCAGCAGTTCCCTGACAGTCTCTGGAAACACCATATATTTT. Translated: CASSSLTVSGNTIYF. The complete variable domain, with remaining parts taken from reference TRBV28 and TRBJ1-3, reads DVKVTQSSRYLVKRTGEKVFLECVQDMDHENMFWYRQDPGLGLRLIYFSYDVKMKEKGDIPEGYSVSREKKERFSLILESASTNQTSMYLCASSSLTVSGNTIYFGEGSWLTVV.

V gene TRBV5-1 combines with J gene TRBJ1-6; D unresolved. V was trimmed by 0 bases and J by 7 bases, leaving 11 bases between them. Germline V gene data show CDR1 as SGHRS and CDR2 as YFSETQ. The CDR3 is made up of 15 amino acids. CDR3 loop: CASSLAGSGNSPLHF. CDR3 DNA sequence: TGCGCCAGCAGCTTGGCCGGGAGTGGAAATTCACCCCTCCACTTT.

The CDR3 protein is CAWSVRTGVQAFF. The CDR3 bases are TGTGCCTGGAGTGTTCGAACAGGGGTACAGGCTTTCTTT. This chain links TRBV30 with TRBJ1-1; 7 bases agree with TRBD1. CDR3 length: 13 amino acids. The J segment lost 11 bases and the V segment lost 0 bases, leaving 9 bases of the junction unmatched. Germline V lookup: CDR1 GTSNPN, CDR2 SVGIG (reference sequence).

The genes are TRBV6-1 and TRBJ1-5; 7 bases line up with TRBD1. The trim removed 6 bases at V and 6 bases at J, leaving 11 bases unmatched. Germline CDR1 and CDR2: MNHNS and SASEGT. This CDR3 is 15 amino acids long. The CDR3 nucleotides read TGTGCCAGCAGATACGAGGGGGCTCTTAGTCAGCCCCAGCATTTT. Translating it yields CASRYEGALSQPQHF.

The chain couples TRBV11-2 to TRBJ2-3; D gene ambiguous. The CDR3 covers 17 residues. The V gene lost 3 bases and the J gene lost 1 base, with 17 bases spanning the gap. Germline V CDR1 and CDR2: SGHAT, FQNNGV. CDR3 nucleotide sequence: TGTGCCAGCAGCTTGTTGGCTGGCCCAAGCGGCACAGATACGCAGTATTTT. Protein sequence: CASSLLAGPSGTDTQYF. The variable domain in full, completed from reference TRBV11-2 and TRBJ2-3, reads EAGVAQSPRYKIIEKRQSVAFWCNPISGHATLYWYQQILGQGPKLLIQFQNNGVVDDSQLPKDRFSAERLKGVDSTLKIQPAKLEDSAVYLCASSLLAGPSGTDTQYFGPGTRLTVL.

This chain joins TRBV6-1 and TRBJ2-1; the match to TRBD2 covers 7 bases. V dropped 6 bases and J dropped 12; count of bases not matched to a gene: 5. The CDR3 loop spans 11 amino acids. Germline CDR1 reads MNHNS; CDR2 reads SASEGT. Here the CDR3 DNA reads TGTGCCAGCAGGGTTAGCGGGCTGCAGTTCTTC. Translating gives CASRVSGLQFF.

V usage is TRBV5-5 and J usage is TRBJ1-1; possibly TRBD1 for D (5 bases). Trimming removed 1 base at V and 1 base at J, with 8 bases between. The CDR3 sequence is 14 residues long. The germline gives CDR1 SGHKS, CDR2 YYEKEE (reference sequence). CDR3: CASSLPGGNTEAFF. DNA for the CDR3: TGTGCCAGCAGCTTGCCCGGGGGGAACACTGAAGCTTTCTTT.

The chain is built from TRBV7-6 and TRBJ2-1; TRBD2 matches at 7 bases. This CDR3 has 13 residues. The germline CDR1 and CDR2 sequences are SGHVS and FNYEAQ. V lost 1 base and J lost 12; bases outside the gene matches: 6. CDR3 amino acids: CASSLEGTTWQFF. Written as DNA, the CDR3 is TGTGCCAGCAGCTTAGAAGGGACTACGTGGCAGTTCTTC.

This rearrangement joins TRBV5-1 to TRBJ2-6; the D gene is possibly TRBD1 (6 bases). The CDR3 totals 16 residues. Deletions cut 1 base from V and 2 bases from J, with 10 bases between. CDR1 and CDR2 (germline): SGHRS, YFSETQ. The CDR3 DNA reads TGCGCCAGCAGCTTGTCAGGGGCGCCTGGGGCCAACGTCCTGACTTTC. It is translated as CASSLSGAPGANVLTF.

The V and J genes are TRBV7-9 and TRBJ1-4, with a weak D call TRBD1 (6 bases). Trimming took off 6 bases at V and 6 bases at J, with 20 bases between the two ends. Per germline, CDR1 SEHNR and CDR2 FQNEAQ (reference sequence). The length of the CDR3 is 16 residues. The CDR3 coding sequence is TGTGCCAGCAGTGGGACACTAGGTTCTTTCTATGAAAAACTGTTTTTT. Its protein is CASSGTLGSFYEKLFF.

This chain joins TRBV6-1 and TRBJ1-1; TRBD1 agrees at 7 bases. CDR3 length: 14 amino acids. Germline V gene lookup returns CDR1 MNHNS and CDR2 SASEGT. Losses at the gene ends were 8 bases for V and 6 bases for J; bases not matched to a gene: 12. The CDR3: CASLPTGLIAEAFF. DNA of the CDR3: TGTGCCAGCCTACCGACAGGGTTGATCGCTGAAGCTTTCTTT.